A single sample is the source of the 21 T cell receptor beta chains below, sequenced in a study of T cell responses to AZD1222 COVID-19 vaccine. Measured with immunoSEQ multiplex PCR; TCRdb has only the in-frame clones, and not every one. The sample carries about 160,000 clones, around 90% recorded once. This specimen was peripheral blood, taken on day 0 of AZD1222 vaccination. These receptors originate from an adult in good health.

In DNA form, the CDR3 reads TGTGCCAGCAGTGGACTCACCTCTGGAAACACCATATATTTT. Protein: CASSGLTSGNTIYF. The V and J genes are TRBV2 and TRBJ1-3; unclear D gene. Germline CDR1 is SNHLY and CDR2 is FYNNEI. Trimming took off 4 bases at V and 0 bases at J, with 7 bases between the two ends. The CDR3 runs 14 residues.

V and J are TRBV10-3 and TRBJ1-2; D is ambiguous. Trimming removed 0 bases at V and 8 bases at J, with 10 bases between. Germline lookup yields CDR1 ENHRY and CDR2 SYGVKD. The CDR3 is 13 residues long. The CDR3 DNA follows: TGTGCCATCAGTGAGTCTAATGGGAAAGGCTACACCTTC. Amino acids: CAISESNGKGYTF.

This CDR3 reads CASSLETSWGSYEQYF. CDR3 nucleotide sequence: TGTGCCAGCAGCTTAGAAACTAGCTGGGGCTCCTACGAGCAGTACTTC. The V and J genes are TRBV7-2 and TRBJ2-7; TRBD2 is a possible D gene (6 bases). The length of the CDR3 is 16 residues. In germline, CDR1 is SGHTA, CDR2 FQGNSA. V lost 1 base to trimming and J lost 0 bases, with 13 bases between them.

This chain connects TRBV6-1 to TRBJ1-4; TRBD1 might be the D (6 bases). From germline, CDR1 is MNHNS and CDR2 SASEGT. The CDR3 is made up of 15 amino acids. V was shortened by 2 bases and J by 8 bases, with 15 bases between the two germline ends. The CDR3 nucleotides are TGTGCCAGCAGTGAATTAATCGGGGGCCTCGAAAAACTGTTTTTT. This sequence encodes CASSELIGGLEKLFF.

The J gene is TRBJ2-7, the V gene TRBV28; 7 nucleotides align to TRBD2. With V trimmed by 3 bases and J by 0 bases, 8 bases remained unmatched. This CDR3 contains 16 residues. Germline V gene lookup returns CDR1 MDHEN and CDR2 SYDVKM. This CDR3 is CASSFGLAGDSYEQYF. The CDR3 DNA follows: TGTGCCAGCAGTTTTGGTCTGGCGGGGGACTCCTACGAGCAGTACTTC.

In its sample, this clone was seen once. V is TRBV5-5 and J is TRBJ2-5; possibly TRBD1 for D (6 bases). This CDR3 is 16 amino acids long. Trimming cost V 2 bases and J 0 bases, with 14 bases left between them. CDR1 and CDR2 from the germline V gene are SGHKS and YYEKEE (reference sequence). The CDR3 coding sequence is TGTGCCAGCAGCTTTGAAGCAGGGGCGTACCAAGAGACCCAGTACTTC. Encoded protein: CASSFEAGAYQETQYF.

CDR3 loop: CASSFGQGEETQYF. Here the CDR3 DNA reads TGTGCCAGCAGCTTTGGGCAGGGGGAAGAGACCCAGTACTTC. The gene calls are TRBV11-2 and TRBJ2-5; 7 nucleotides align to TRBD1. CDR3 length equals 14 residues. V lost 3 bases and J lost 3; bases outside the gene matches: 4. Germline CDR1 SGHAT, CDR2 FQNNGV.

The chain combines TRBV5-6 with TRBJ1-5, with D perhaps matching TRBD1 (6 bases). Germline values: CDR1 SGHDT, CDR2 YYEEEE. The CDR3 totals 15 residues. The V gene lost 4 bases and the J gene lost 6 bases, with 17 bases spanning the gap. The CDR3 is CASSPKGGTGQPQHF. CDR3 DNA sequence: TGTGCCAGCAGCCCAAAGGGGGGTACGGGTCAGCCCCAGCATTTT. The complete variable domain, with remaining parts taken from reference TRBV5-6 and TRBJ1-5, reads DAGVTQSPTHLIKTRGQQVTLRCSPKSGHDTVSWYQQALGQGPQFIFQYYEEEERQRGNFPDRFSGHQFPNYSSELNVNALLLGDSALYLCASSPKGGTGQPQHFGDGTRLSIL.

The chain is built from TRBV5-8 and TRBJ1-1; D is undetermined. The CDR3 length is 11 residues. Looked up from germline, CDR1 is SGHTS and CDR2 is YDEGEE. CDR3 nucleotide sequence: TGTGCAAGGCAGGCGAACACTGAAGCTTTCTTT. This codes for CARQANTEAFF.

CDR3 in amino acids: CASSPRRLAGVVNIQYF. The CDR3 bases are TGTGCCAGCAGTCCTCGAAGACTAGCGGGAGTCGTAAACATTCAGTACTTC. The genes are TRBV27 and TRBJ2-4; 12 bases align to TRBD2. The CDR3 is 17 amino acids. Trimming cost V 5 bases and J 6 bases; bases outside gene matches: 11. Germline CDR1 is MNHEY and CDR2 is SMNVEV (reference sequence).

This clone has a single count. The rearrangement uses TRBV15 and TRBJ2-1, with TRBD2 matching 7 bases. V shed 10 bases, J shed 0 bases, and the junction held 6 bases outside the gene matches. CDR1 is LNHNV, CDR2 YYDKDF, per germline (reference sequence). This CDR3 has 14 residues. CDR3 region: CARTRGISYNEQFF. The CDR3 DNA reads as TGTGCCAGGACGCGGGGGATCTCCTACAATGAGCAGTTCTTC.

This clone occurred a few times. The J gene is TRBJ1-1, the V gene TRBV13; D remains ambiguous. Deletions cut 5 bases from V and 5 bases from J, with 6 bases between. CDR3 length: 11 amino acids. Germline V gives CDR1 PRHDT, CDR2 FYEKMQ (reference sequence). The CDR3 sequence is CASSPRTEAFF. CDR3 DNA sequence: TGTGCCAGCAGCCCGCGGACTGAAGCTTTCTTT.

This rearrangement joins TRBV6-5 to TRBJ1-2; D is unclear. Germline V gives CDR1 MNHEY, CDR2 SVGAGI. V lost 2 bases and J lost 6, with 16 bases in between. CDR3 length: 15 amino acids. The CDR3 loop reads CASSYIFENSDGYTF. The CDR3 region has the DNA TGTGCCAGCAGTTACATTTTCGAGAATAGTGATGGCTACACCTTC.

J is TRBJ2-7 and V is TRBV14; TRBD1 might be the D (5 bases). Trimming removed 2 bases at V and 3 bases at J, with 11 bases between. Germline CDR1 and CDR2: SGHDN and FVKESK. The CDR3 spans 14 residues. The CDR3 DNA follows: TGTGCCAGCAGCCAACGCGGCAGGGACTACGAGCAGTACTTC. Its protein product is CASSQRGRDYEQYF. The full variable domain, rest sourced from reference TRBV14 and TRBJ2-7, is EAGVTQFPSHSVIEKGQTVTLRCDPISGHDNLYWYRRVMGKEIKFLLHFVKESKQDESGMPNNRFLAERTGGTYSTLKVQPAELEDSGVYFCASSQRGRDYEQYFGPGTRLTVT.

V usage is TRBV27 and J usage is TRBJ2-2, with a tentative D call TRBD2 (5 bases). The CDR3 totals 15 residues. Trimming pared 0 bases from V and 3 bases from J, leaving 8 bases between. Looked up from germline, CDR1 is MNHEY and CDR2 is SMNVEV (reference sequence). DNA for the CDR3: TGTGCCAGCAGTTTATCCGGGATACACACCGGGGAGCTGTTTTTT. This translates into CASSLSGIHTGELFF.

This rearrangement joins TRBV28 to TRBJ2-7, with TRBD1 identical over 8 bases. V lost 5 bases to trimming and J lost 3 bases; unmatched junction nucleotides: 3. Germline V gives CDR1 MDHEN, CDR2 SYDVKM. This CDR3 is 13 amino acids long. CDR3 residues: CASSMDRVYEQYF. CDR3 DNA: TGTGCCAGCAGTATGGACAGGGTCTACGAGCAGTACTTC.

The rearrangement links TRBV20-1 to TRBJ2-7; 7 positions agree with TRBD1. The V gene end was trimmed by 3 bases and the J gene end by 0 bases; junction bases not matched to a gene: 5. Germline CDR1 DFQATT, CDR2 SNEGSKA (reference sequence). This CDR3 region has 14 residues. The CDR3 DNA is TGCAGTGCTAGTTTGGGACAGAGCTCCTACGAGCAGTACTTC. Its protein product is CSASLGQSSYEQYF.

This chain uses TRBV28 with TRBJ1-1; D remains ambiguous. V was pared by 7 bases and J by 1 base, with 10 bases between. Germline CDR1 MDHEN, CDR2 SYDVKM. The CDR3 has 13 amino acids. CDR3 protein: CASISHENTEAFF. In DNA, the CDR3 is TGTGCCAGCATCTCACACGAGAACACTGAAGCTTTCTTT.

This rearrangement joins TRBV5-4 to TRBJ2-5, with D hard to call. V was trimmed by 4 bases and J by 5 bases, leaving 12 bases between them. Germline lookup yields CDR1 SGHNT and CDR2 YYREEE (reference sequence). This CDR3 spans 13 amino acids. CDR3 DNA sequence: TGTGCCAGCAGCGTGGACCGCGGCGAGACCCAGTACTTC. Amino acids: CASSVDRGETQYF.

This chain joins TRBV15 and TRBJ1-1; 7 bases agree with TRBD1. The CDR3 spans 11 residues. Germline V gene sequence: CDR1 LNHNV, CDR2 YYDKDF (reference sequence). Trimming took 8 bases from V and 7 from J; bases not matched to a gene: 4. The CDR3 loop is CATHRGGEAFF. DNA for the CDR3: TGTGCCACCCACAGGGGTGGTGAAGCTTTCTTT.

The chain carries TRBV30 and TRBJ1-1; TRBD1 matches at 8 bases. The CDR3 totals 13 residues. The germline CDR1 and CDR2 sequences are GTSNPN and SVGIG (reference sequence). The V gene end was trimmed by 1 base and the J gene end by 5 bases; junction bases not matched to a gene: 3. CDR3 nucleotides: TGTGCCTGGAGTGCAGGGGGCGATACTGAAGCTTTCTTT. It specifies CAWSAGGDTEAFF.